Presented here are 15 T cell receptor beta chains from one specimen sequenced in a study of early T cells in non-severe SARS-CoV-2 infection. In TCRdb, the 5' RACE reads were re-called with MiXCR into one record per CDR3 protein. The table has approximately 77,000 distinct CDR3 sequences, around 10% seen once. Here the sequenced sample was whole blood, taken at baseline. The origin of the receptors is an adult who was a healthcare worker with PCR-confirmed SARS-CoV-2 infection or an uninfected control (not recorded which). The donor label of this sample is uncertain.

A few counts support this clonotype. V usage is TRBV12-3 or TRBV12-4 and J usage is TRBJ2-5; D is uncertain. The V gene lost 5 bases and the J gene lost 3 bases, with 10 bases spanning the gap. The CDR3 covers 13 residues. CDR3: CASSPSSKETQYF. The CDR3 nucleotides read TGTGCCAGCAGTCCAAGTTCAAAAGAGACCCAGTACTTC.

The rearrangement links TRBV5-1 to TRBJ2-5; the D gene is possibly TRBD2 (6 bases). Germline-derived CDR1 and CDR2 are SGHRS and YFSETQ. The CDR3 sequence is 16 residues long. V was clipped by 7 bases and J by 3 bases, with 22 bases between them. The CDR3 loop reads CASCNPGGAGKETQYF. The CDR3 DNA sequence: TGCGCCAGCTGCAACCCCGGGGGAGCGGGCAAAGAGACCCAGTACTTC. The full variable domain, with the rest looked up from reference TRBV5-1 and TRBJ2-5, is KAGVTQTPRYLIKTRGQQVTLSCSPISGHRSVSWYQQTPGQGLQFLFEYFSETQRNKGNFPGRFSGRQFSNSRSEMNVSTLELGDSALYLCASCNPGGAGKETQYFGPGTRLLVL.

In its sample, this clonotype was seen a few times. This chain connects TRBV7-3 to TRBJ2-3; 10 bases line up with TRBD2. Germline CDR1 reads SGHTA; CDR2 reads FQGTGA. The CDR3 loop spans 17 amino acids. J gave up 1 base and V 3 bases, and 7 bases lay outside the gene matches. This chain's CDR3 is CASSFASGGRGTDTQYF. As DNA, the CDR3 is TGTGCCAGCAGCTTCGCTAGCGGGGGCCGGGGCACAGATACGCAGTATTTT.

The J gene is TRBJ2-2, the V gene TRBV7-3; 7 bases map to TRBD2. This CDR3 contains 16 residues. CDR1 is SGHTA, CDR2 FQGTGA, per germline. J gave up 2 bases and V 1 base, and 4 bases lay outside the gene matches. CDR3 amino acids: CASSLNSGANTGELFF. In DNA form, the CDR3 reads TGTGCCAGCAGCTTAAACAGCGGGGCTAACACCGGGGAGCTGTTTTTT.

The chain carries TRBV7-8 and TRBJ1-1; D perhaps matches TRBD1 (6 bases). CDR3 size: 16 residues. Germline values: CDR1 SGHVS, CDR2 FQNEAQ. Trimming stripped 1 base from V and 0 bases from J, with 12 bases between. CDR3 nucleotides: TGTGCCAGCAGCTTAGAGGGGGGTCAGGTGAACACTGAAGCTTTCTTT. Translation gives CASSLEGGQVNTEAFF.

As regards this clonotype: The junction departs from germline at one end; a sequencing error may be responsible. The V call is TRBV9, the J call TRBJ2-5, with 7 bases lining up with TRBD2. The CDR3 runs 15 residues. Germline values: CDR1 SGDLS, CDR2 YYNGEE. The CDR3 DNA reads as TGTCCCAGCAGCGTAGATTCGGGGAGGGGAGAGACCCAGTACTTC. It specifies CPSSVDSGRGETQYF.

This chain joins TRBV10-1 and TRBJ1-2; no clear D gene. Germline CDR1 and CDR2: WNHNN and SYGVQD (reference sequence). The CDR3 is 13 amino acids. Between the trimmed V and J ends, which lost 6 bases and 0 bases, there was a span of 8 bases. CDR3 amino acids: CASSSQANYGYTF. The CDR3 DNA is TGCGCCAGCAGCAGTCAAGCTAACTATGGCTACACCTTC.

The chain links TRBV19 to TRBJ2-1, with no clear D. This CDR3 contains 16 residues. V was pared by 9 bases and J by 2 bases, with 20 bases between. Germline lookup yields CDR1 LNHDA and CDR2 SQIVND (reference sequence). The CDR3 bases are TGTGCCAGCCTATCGCGGACCGCCGATACCTACAATGAGCAGTTCTTC. This encodes CASLSRTADTYNEQFF.

The chain has TRBV20-1 and TRBJ2-7, with a weak D call TRBD2 (6 bases). Trimming left V 0 bases short and J 2 bases short, with 14 bases between. The CDR3 covers 15 residues. Germline V CDR1 and CDR2: DFQATT, SNEGSKA (reference sequence). CDR3 in amino acids: CSAREKAGGPYEQYF. CDR3 coding DNA: TGCAGTGCTAGAGAGAAGGCCGGGGGACCCTACGAGCAGTACTTC.

This chain joins TRBV29-1 and TRBJ1-1, with 8 bases matching TRBD1. Germline lookup yields CDR1 SQVTM and CDR2 ANQGSEA. With 4 bases clipped from V and 1 base from J, the junction kept 2 bases outside the gene matches. This CDR3 spans 13 amino acids. CDR3 amino acids: CSVGQGANTEAFF. CDR3 sequence (DNA): TGCAGCGTTGGCCAGGGGGCGAACACTGAAGCTTTCTTT.

V is TRBV20-1 and J is TRBJ1-4; D is unresolved. The CDR3 totals 13 residues. Germline CDR1 and CDR2: DFQATT and SNEGSKA (reference sequence). Trimming cost V 6 bases and J 3 bases, with 11 bases left between them. The CDR3 spells CSAQTGANEKLFF. DNA for the CDR3: TGCAGTGCCCAGACCGGAGCTAATGAAAAACTGTTTTTT.

The chain carries TRBV12-5 and TRBJ1-6; no firm D call. The germline V and J ends were trimmed by 6 bases and 5 bases, with 8 bases remaining between them. The CDR3 loop spans 13 amino acids. Germline CDR1 and CDR2: LGHNT and FRNRAP. The CDR3: CASGDWDNSPLHF. The CDR3 nucleotides read TGTGCTAGTGGGGACTGGGATAATTCACCCCTCCACTTT.

This clonotype has more than one count but fewer than ten. The rearrangement links TRBV11-2 to TRBJ2-5, with 8 nucleotides matching TRBD2. From germline, CDR1 is SGHAT and CDR2 FQNNGV. J was trimmed by 4 bases and V by 4 bases; bases with no gene match: 5. The CDR3 length is 14 residues. CDR3 loop: CASSYSGAVETQYF. The CDR3 DNA sequence: TGTGCCAGCAGCTATAGCGGGGCGGTAGAGACCCAGTACTTC.

The rearrangement joins TRBV11-2 to TRBJ2-1, with D hard to call. Germline lookup yields CDR1 SGHAT and CDR2 FQNNGV. The CDR3 has 13 residues. Trimming cost V 3 bases and J 6 bases, with 9 bases left between them. CDR3 region: CASSFSGINEQFF. Here the CDR3 DNA reads TGTGCCAGCAGCTTCTCTGGGATCAATGAGCAGTTCTTC.

The chain uses TRBV7-6 and TRBJ2-7; D perhaps matches TRBD2 (7 bases). V gave up 0 bases and J gave up 5 bases, with 17 bases separating them. Germline assignment: CDR1 SGHVS and CDR2 FNYEAQ. The CDR3 has 16 amino acids. CDR3: CASSLASGEGVHEQYF. In DNA, the CDR3 is TGTGCCAGCAGCTTAGCGTCAGGGGAGGGTGTTCACGAGCAGTACTTC.